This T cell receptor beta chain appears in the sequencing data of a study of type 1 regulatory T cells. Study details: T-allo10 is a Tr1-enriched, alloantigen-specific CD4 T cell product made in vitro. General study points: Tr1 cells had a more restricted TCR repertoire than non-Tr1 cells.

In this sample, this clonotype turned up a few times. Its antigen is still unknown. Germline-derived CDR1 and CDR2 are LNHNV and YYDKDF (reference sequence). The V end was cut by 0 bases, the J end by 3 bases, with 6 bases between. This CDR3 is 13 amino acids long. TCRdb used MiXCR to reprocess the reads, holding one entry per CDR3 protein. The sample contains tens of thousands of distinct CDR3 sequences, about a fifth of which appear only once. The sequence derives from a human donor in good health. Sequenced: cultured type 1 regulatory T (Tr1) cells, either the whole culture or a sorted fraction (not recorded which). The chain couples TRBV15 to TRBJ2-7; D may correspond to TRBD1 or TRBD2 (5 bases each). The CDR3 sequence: CATSRDGGYEQYF. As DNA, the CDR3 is TGTGCCACCAGCAGAGATGGGGGCTACGAGCAGTACTTC.